The sequence of this T cell receptor (beta chain) was determined in a study of spatial heterogeneity in lung cancer. Trimming removed 7 bases from V and 8 bases from J, with 15 bases in between. This CDR3 region has 13 residues. The germline gives CDR1 MRHNA, CDR2 SNTAGT. Time point: sample taken at primary tumor resection. TCRs were sequenced from unsorted whole RNA of tumor, nontumor lung or PBMC. MiXCR, applied by TCRdb to the 5' RACE reads, yields one record per CDR3 protein. There are roughly 60,000 distinct CDR3 sequences in the sample; 8% to 9% occur only once, and over 13% lies in the top ten.

This clonotype was sampled from a female donor with early-stage non-small cell lung cancer. Sequencing was performed on PBMCs, taken at surgery. The chain has TRBV6-4 and TRBJ1-3; no reliable D call. The CDR3 here is CASIPPSGDTIYF. CDR3 nucleotide sequence: TGTGCCAGCATCCCTCCCTCAGGAGACACCATATATTTT.